The 5 T cell receptor beta chains in this list originate from one sample, sequenced in a study of blood T cell repertoires in COVID-19. Generated by immunoSEQ multiplex PCR, the TCRdb table keeps only in-frame clones and is missing some. This sample has some 45,000 clones, with roughly 86% found just once. Material: peripheral blood. These receptors came from a man between 65 and 85 years old with acute or convalescent COVID-19.

This clone was recorded once. This chain connects TRBV19 to TRBJ1-2; tentatively, D is TRBD1 (5 bases). V was cut by 5 bases and J by 3 bases, with 10 bases left in between. CDR1 is LNHDA, CDR2 SQIVND, per germline (reference sequence). The CDR3 runs to 13 residues. The CDR3 DNA reads as TGTGCCAGTAGTCCTCCAGGGTACTATGGCTACACCTTC. This gives the protein CASSPPGYYGYTF.

V gene TRBV5-1 combines with J gene TRBJ2-6; 7 positions agree with TRBD2. J lost 2 bases, V lost 2 bases, and 4 bases had no gene match. This CDR3 contains 16 residues. Per the germline V gene, CDR1 is SGHRS and CDR2 is YFSETQ. Here the CDR3 DNA reads TGCGCCAGCAGCTTTTCCGGGGGGACTGGGGCCAACGTCCTGACTTTC. It translates to CASSFSGGTGANVLTF.

The rearrangement joins TRBV3-1 (or the pseudogene TRBV3-2) to TRBJ2-2; 8 positions match TRBD2. Germline V lookup: CDR1 LGHDT, CDR2 YNNKEL (reference sequence). V lost 5 bases to trimming and J lost 2 bases; unmatched junction nucleotides: 7. This CDR3 contains 16 residues. This CDR3 reads CASSFSGGLNTGELFF. CDR3 nucleotides: TGTGCCAGCAGCTTCAGCGGGGGCCTCAACACCGGGGAGCTGTTTTTT.

The V gene is TRBV20-1, the J gene TRBJ2-7, with a tentative D call TRBD1 (5 bases). Trimming took off 3 bases at V and 2 bases at J, with 8 bases between the two ends. This CDR3 contains 12 residues. Germline CDR1 and CDR2: DFQATT and SNEGSKA (reference sequence). CDR3 protein: CSASSDTYEQYF. CDR3 DNA: TGCAGTGCTAGTTCGGACACCTACGAGCAGTACTTC.

This chain uses TRBV2 with TRBJ2-3, with a tentative D call TRBD1 (6 bases). From germline, CDR1 is SNHLY and CDR2 FYNNEI. Trimming left V 2 bases short and J 6 bases short, with 15 bases between. CDR3 length: 15 amino acids. The DNA for the CDR3 is TGTGCCAGCAGTGAAATCGGACAGCTTGGGGATACGCAGTATTTT. Its translation: CASSEIGQLGDTQYF.